Below, 19 T cell receptor beta chains from the same sample are listed, as sequenced in a study of response to subunit inactivated influenza vaccine. MiXCR, applied by TCRdb to the RT-PCR reads, yields one record per CDR3 protein. The sample lists 710,000 or so distinct CDR3 sequences, approximately 15% occurring once. This specimen consisted of PBMCs from blood, obtained approximately 13 days after vaccination. The origin of the receptors is a man in his fifties who received an inactivated influenza vaccine.

This chain links TRBV4-3 with TRBJ2-3; 11 nucleotides line up with TRBD1. This CDR3 comprises 16 residues. Losses at the gene ends were 4 bases for V and 3 bases for J; bases not matched to a gene: 6. CDR1 and CDR2 (germline): LGHNA, YSLEER. CDR3 amino acids: CASSRGQGARTDTQYF. The DNA of the CDR3 is TGCGCCAGCAGCCGCGGACAGGGGGCGCGTACAGATACGCAGTATTTT.

This clonotype has only a few counts. CDR3 nucleotide sequence: TGCGCCAGCAGCAGCGGGACAGGGGGCGAAGGGCAGTACTTC. It codes for CASSSGTGGEGQYF. J is TRBJ2-7 and V is TRBV5-1; 12 nucleotides match TRBD1. The CDR3 covers 14 residues. Looked up from germline, CDR1 is SGHRS and CDR2 is YFSETQ. V lost 4 bases and J lost 9; bases outside the gene matches: 8.

This chain joins TRBV12-3 or TRBV12-4 and TRBJ2-5; 9 bases map to TRBD2. After removal of 8 bases from V and 5 bases from J, the junction contained 6 bases not matched to a gene. This CDR3 spans 13 amino acids. CDR3 protein: CASRGGGGETQYF. The CDR3, as DNA: TGTGCCAGCCGCGGGGGGGGCGGTGAGACCCAGTACTTC.

The chain uses TRBV5-1 and TRBJ1-2; perhaps TRBD1 as D (6 bases). The germline CDR1 and CDR2 sequences are SGHRS and YFSETQ. The V and J ends lost 5 bases and 8 bases respectively, with 10 bases between them. CDR3 size: 11 residues. The DNA for the CDR3 is TGCGCCAGCAGTGCAGGGGACGGCTACACCTTC. It is translated as CASSAGDGYTF. Full variable domain (outside the CDR3, taken from reference TRBV5-1 and TRBJ1-2): KAGVTQTPRYLIKTRGQQVTLSCSPISGHRSVSWYQQTPGQGLQFLFEYFSETQRNKGNFPGRFSGRQFSNSRSEMNVSTLELGDSALYLCASSAGDGYTFGSGTRLTVV.

This sequence joins TRBV2 and TRBJ2-5; the D is unclear. The CDR3 is made up of 13 amino acids. Germline CDR1 reads SNHLY; CDR2 reads FYNNEI. Trimming took 1 base from V and 4 from J, leaving 7 bases between them. In DNA, the CDR3 is TGTGCCAGCAGTGAAGGGTTGGGAGAGACCCAGTACTTC. Its translation: CASSEGLGETQYF.

As for this clonotype: Being one base from a much bigger clone, this may be a read error. This chain connects TRBV10-2 to TRBJ2-3; 9 bases are shared with TRBD2. Germline CDR1 WSHSY, CDR2 SAAADI. This CDR3 comprises 14 residues. The V and J ends lost 7 bases and 2 bases, in that order; junction bases with no gene match: 4. CDR3 protein: CASKVAGDTDTQYF. The CDR3 coding sequence is TGCGCCAGCAAGGTAGCGGGGGACACAGATACGCAGTATTTT.

In this sample, this clonotype turned up a few times. J is TRBJ2-7 and V is TRBV4-3; D gene unclear. The CDR3 contains 15 residues. Trimming pared 0 bases from V and 3 bases from J, leaving 12 bases between. Germline lookup yields CDR1 LGHNA and CDR2 YSLEER. The CDR3 DNA is TGCGCCAGCAGCCAAGAAGGGCTTGACTTCTACGAGCAGTACTTC. As protein: CASSQEGLDFYEQYF.

V is TRBV28 and J is TRBJ2-1; TRBD2 agrees at 7 bases. The CDR3 runs 17 residues. After removal of 3 bases from V and 6 bases from J, the junction contained 14 bases not matched to a gene. CDR1 is MDHEN, CDR2 SYDVKM, per germline. The CDR3 region has the DNA TGTGCCAGCAGTTTCCCTAGCGGAGGGGTGTATAGCAATGAGCAGTTCTTC. Translating gives CASSFPSGGVYSNEQFF.

This clonotype occurred a few times. The CDR3 DNA reads as TGTGCCAGCAGTTTATCCGGACAGCTTAGCAATCAGCCCCAGCATTTT. Protein: CASSLSGQLSNQPQHF. This chain uses TRBV28 with TRBJ1-5, with D perhaps matching TRBD1 (6 bases). In germline, CDR1 is MDHEN, CDR2 SYDVKM. Trimming took off 1 base at V and 0 bases at J, with 10 bases between the two ends. The CDR3 covers 16 residues.

This clonotype was observed a handful of times. The chain employs TRBV6-1 and TRBJ1-5; no clear D gene. The V and J ends lost 8 bases and 4 bases respectively, with 12 bases between them. Germline CDR1 reads MNHNS; CDR2 reads SASEGT. This CDR3 has 13 residues. The CDR3: CASRADLNQPQHF. As DNA, the CDR3 is TGTGCCAGCCGGGCAGACCTAAATCAGCCCCAGCATTTT.

This clonotype occurred many times. Its ends do not fully match the called genes, so a read error is possible. The chain is built from TRBV5-1 and TRBJ2-7, with 8 positions matching TRBD2. Germline V gene sequence: CDR1 SGHRS, CDR2 YFSETQ. The CDR3 totals 15 residues. The CDR3: CASSLGLAGSYEQYF. CDR3 coding DNA: TGTGCCAGCAGCTTGGGTCTAGCGGGCTCCTACGAGCAGTACTTC.

This clonotype showed up just a few times. The chain combines TRBV10-3 with TRBJ1-2; unclear D gene. This CDR3 contains 14 residues. V gave up 0 bases and J gave up 4 bases, with 9 bases separating them. Germline V gene sequence: CDR1 ENHRY, CDR2 SYGVKD. CDR3 sequence (DNA): TGTGCCATCAGTGAGTCGGCAGCCTCCTATGGCTACACCTTC. It translates to CAISESAASYGYTF.

This clonotype was picked up a small number of times. The chain is built from TRBV27 and TRBJ1-1, with D possibly being TRBD1 (5 bases). This CDR3 comprises 13 residues. Germline V lookup: CDR1 MNHEY, CDR2 SMNVEV (reference sequence). V gave up 3 bases and J gave up 4 bases, with 9 bases separating them. CDR3 nucleotide sequence: TGTGCCAGCAGTTTTGGGACCCTCACTGAAGCTTTCTTT. Translation: CASSFGTLTEAFF.

This clonotype was found a few times. The chain uses TRBV7-2 and TRBJ1-2, with D unclear. There are 13 residues in the CDR3. V lost 4 bases, J lost 5 bases, and 11 bases lay in between. Germline values: CDR1 SGHTA, CDR2 FQGNSA. CDR3 sequence (DNA): TGTGCCAGCAGCTGGGTAAACGGGTATGGCTACACCTTC. It yields the protein CASSWVNGYGYTF.

This clonotype has only a few counts. CDR3 in amino acids: CSAYTSGANVLTF. The CDR3 nucleotides are TGCAGTGCTTACACCTCTGGGGCCAACGTCCTGACTTTC. The V and J genes are TRBV20-1 and TRBJ2-6, with no clear D. CDR1 is DFQATT, CDR2 SNEGSKA, per germline (reference sequence). The CDR3 is 13 amino acids. Deletions cut 5 bases from V and 0 bases from J, with 5 bases between.

The chain recombines TRBV15 with TRBJ1-5; maybe TRBD1 (6 bases). The CDR3 consists of 13 residues. Deletions cut 5 bases from V and 7 bases from J, with 12 bases between. Per the germline V gene, CDR1 is LNHNV and CDR2 is YYDKDF (reference sequence). The chain's CDR3 is CATSLDSDQPQHF. CDR3 sequence (DNA): TGTGCCACCAGCTTGGACAGCGACCAGCCCCAGCATTTT.

This clonotype was observed many times. The rearrangement links TRBV28 to TRBJ2-1; 11 bases match TRBD2. The CDR3 covers 13 residues. The germline V gene has CDR1 MDHEN and CDR2 SYDVKM. The V gene end was trimmed by 7 bases and the J gene end by 7 bases; junction bases not matched to a gene: 3. CDR3 nucleotides: TGTGCCAGCAAGCTAGCGGGAGGTAATGAGCAGTTCTTC. Amino acids: CASKLAGGNEQFF.

This chain connects TRBV21-1 to TRBJ2-1; TRBD1 is taken as the D call from the table, unchecked against the DNA. TRBV21-1 constitutes a pseudogene. This CDR3 has 14 residues. CDR3 residues: CASSKGGGYNEQFF. The CDR3 DNA reads TGTGCCAGCAGCAAGGGGGGGGGTTACAATGAGCAGTTCTTC.

V is TRBV20-1 and J is TRBJ2-1; D gene ambiguous. The V gene lost 6 bases and the J gene lost 5 bases, with 2 bases spanning the gap. The CDR3 totals 9 residues. The germline V gene encodes CDR1 DFQATT and CDR2 SNEGSKA (reference sequence). CDR3 amino acids: CSANNEQFF. CDR3 bases: TGCAGTGCAAACAATGAGCAGTTCTTC.